This is a list of T cell receptor beta chains from one sample in a study of shared clonotypes between healthy human individuals. Sequencing used immunoSEQ multiplex PCR; TCRdb keeps in-frame clones, though not all of them. The repertoire holds about 1,500,000 clones, with more than 95% as singletons. The sample consisted of naive CD4+ T cells sorted from blood. The receptor source for this set is a man between 25 and 39 years old in good health. Each CDR3 is given with its conserved first and last residue. Fields, in order: D gene, clone size, V gene, J gene, CDR3 DNA, CDR3 protein. The D gene is left open where the match is weak. Only some rows state a clone size, as once, few, many or a class for expanded clones.

d_call: TRBD2; clone_size: NA; v_call: TRBV10-3; j_call: TRBJ2-1; cdr3_nt: TGTGCCACGTTAGCGGGAGAGGTCAATGAGCAGTTCTTC; cdr3_aa: CATLAGEVNEQFF
d_call: NA; clone_size: NA; v_call: TRBV2; j_call: TRBJ1-1; cdr3_nt: TGTGCCAGCAGTGTCGGTAGGAGCACTGAAGCTTTCTTT; cdr3_aa: CASSVGRSTEAFF
d_call: NA; clone_size: NA; v_call: TRBV15; j_call: TRBJ1-2; cdr3_nt: TGTGCCACCAGCAGGAGCCAGGACAGCAACTATGGCTACACCTTC; cdr3_aa: CATSRSQDSNYGYTF
d_call: NA; clone_size: NA; v_call: TRBV7-9; j_call: TRBJ2-2; cdr3_nt: TGTGCCAGCAGCCTAAGCTCCGGGGAGCTGTTTTTT; cdr3_aa: CASSLSSGELFF
d_call: NA; clone_size: NA; v_call: TRBV6-5; j_call: TRBJ2-7; cdr3_nt: TGTGCCAGCAGTTACCACGAGCAGTACTTC; cdr3_aa: CASSYHEQYF
d_call: NA; clone_size: NA; v_call: TRBV11-2; j_call: TRBJ2-3; cdr3_nt: TGTGCCAGCAGCTTAGATAGAGGGTTCACAGATACGCAGTATTTT; cdr3_aa: CASSLDRGFTDTQYF
d_call: TRBD1; clone_size: NA; v_call: TRBV7-6; j_call: TRBJ1-2; cdr3_nt: TGTGCCAGCAGCTTAGCTGGGACAGGGGAAGGCTACACCTTC; cdr3_aa: CASSLAGTGEGYTF
d_call: NA; clone_size: few; v_call: TRBV18; j_call: TRBJ2-3; cdr3_nt: TGTGCCAGCTCACCTCTCGGAGATACGCAGTATTTT; cdr3_aa: CASSPLGDTQYF
d_call: NA; clone_size: NA; v_call: TRBV7-8; j_call: TRBJ2-4; cdr3_nt: TGTGCCAGCAGCTTAGAGGGGAAGTCGGCCAAAAACATTCAGTACTTC; cdr3_aa: CASSLEGKSAKNIQYF
d_call: TRBD1; clone_size: NA; v_call: TRBV27; j_call: TRBJ2-4; cdr3_nt: TGTGCCAGCAGTTCCCACAGGGGGGCCCCGTACTTC; cdr3_aa: CASSSHRGAPYF
d_call: NA; clone_size: NA; v_call: TRBV14; j_call: TRBJ1-2; cdr3_nt: TGTGCCAGCAGCCAAGAGACAGTAGGTGGCTACACCTTC; cdr3_aa: CASSQETVGGYTF
d_call: NA; clone_size: NA; v_call: TRBV5-5; j_call: TRBJ2-7; cdr3_nt: TGTGCCAGCAGCAGTACAGGGACGGAGATCTACGAGCAGTACTTC; cdr3_aa: CASSSTGTEIYEQYF
d_call: NA; clone_size: NA; v_call: TRBV18; j_call: TRBJ1-2; cdr3_nt: TGTGCCAGCTCACAATACCGGGACAACTATGGCTACACCTTC; cdr3_aa: CASSQYRDNYGYTF
d_call: NA; clone_size: NA; v_call: TRBV10-1; j_call: TRBJ2-1; cdr3_nt: TGCGCCAGCAGAGCTCGGGACTCCTCCTACAATGAGCAGTTCTTC; cdr3_aa: CASRARDSSYNEQFF
d_call: NA; clone_size: NA; v_call: TRBV6-1; j_call: TRBJ2-5; cdr3_nt: TGTGCCAGCAGTGAACAGTCCTTGGATCTTACGGAGACCCAGTACTTC; cdr3_aa: CASSEQSLDLTETQYF
d_call: NA; clone_size: NA; v_call: TRBV7-3; j_call: TRBJ2-1; cdr3_nt: TGTGCCAGCAGCCCCCCGCTAGCGAGCAATGAGCAGTTCTTC; cdr3_aa: CASSPPLASNEQFF
d_call: TRBD1; clone_size: NA; v_call: TRBV27; j_call: TRBJ1-4; cdr3_nt: TGTGCCAGCGGCCCGGGACAGGGTGCTGAAAAACTGTTTTTT; cdr3_aa: CASGPGQGAEKLFF
d_call: NA; clone_size: NA; v_call: TRBV4-1; j_call: TRBJ1-5; cdr3_nt: TGCGCCAGCAGCCCAGATAGGGTAAATCAGCCCCAGCATTTT; cdr3_aa: CASSPDRVNQPQHF
d_call: TRBD1; clone_size: NA; v_call: TRBV7-2; j_call: TRBJ2-3; cdr3_nt: TGTGCCAGCAGCTTAGCTCTCTCCTCCCAGCGGACAGGGAAGGCAGATACGCAGTATTTT; cdr3_aa: CASSLALSSQRTGKADTQYF
d_call: NA; clone_size: NA; v_call: TRBV19; j_call: TRBJ1-1; cdr3_nt: TGTGCCAGTAGCCCGGGACGGCTGAACACTGAAGCTTTCTTT; cdr3_aa: CASSPGRLNTEAFF
d_call: NA; clone_size: NA; v_call: TRBV13; j_call: TRBJ2-1; cdr3_nt: TGTGCCAGCAGCGCCGGAGGCTATCGAGCTCGGCAGTTCTTC; cdr3_aa: CASSAGGYRARQFF
d_call: NA; clone_size: NA; v_call: TRBV5-1; j_call: TRBJ1-2; cdr3_nt: TGCGCCAGCAGCCCTCTACCCCCGACGAAGGGCTACACCTTC; cdr3_aa: CASSPLPPTKGYTF
d_call: NA; clone_size: NA; v_call: TRBV7-9; j_call: TRBJ2-7; cdr3_nt: TGTGCCAGCAGCTATCCAGTAGACGAGCAGTACTTC; cdr3_aa: CASSYPVDEQYF
d_call: TRBD1; clone_size: NA; v_call: TRBV5-6; j_call: TRBJ1-3; cdr3_nt: TGTGCCAGCAGCTCCACGACGAACAGGGGCCAGGGCTCTGGAAACACCATATATTTT; cdr3_aa: CASSSTTNRGQGSGNTIYF
d_call: NA; clone_size: NA; v_call: TRBV5-1; j_call: TRBJ2-7; cdr3_nt: TGCGCCAGCAGCACCGGGACAAACTACGAGCAGTACTTC; cdr3_aa: CASSTGTNYEQYF
d_call: NA; clone_size: once; v_call: TRBV2; j_call: TRBJ2-5; cdr3_nt: TGTGCCAGCAGTGAAGACCAGTACCAAGAGACCCAGTACTTC; cdr3_aa: CASSEDQYQETQYF
d_call: NA; clone_size: NA; v_call: TRBV5-1; j_call: TRBJ2-7; cdr3_nt: TGCGCCAGCAGCCCCGGGAGAGGGTCCTACGAGCAGTACTTC; cdr3_aa: CASSPGRGSYEQYF
d_call: NA; clone_size: once; v_call: TRBV27; j_call: TRBJ2-7; cdr3_nt: TGTGCCAGCAGTTTTGCGGCCACGCTCGAGCAGTACTTC; cdr3_aa: CASSFAATLEQYF
d_call: NA; clone_size: NA; v_call: TRBV4-1; j_call: TRBJ1-1; cdr3_nt: TGCGCCAGCAGCCAAGACAGGTTGAACACTGAAGCTTTCTTT; cdr3_aa: CASSQDRLNTEAFF
d_call: TRBD2; clone_size: NA; v_call: TRBV27; j_call: TRBJ2-5; cdr3_nt: TGTGCCAGCAGTTTTCTAGCGGGAACAGGGGAGACCCAGTACTTC; cdr3_aa: CASSFLAGTGETQYF
d_call: NA; clone_size: NA; v_call: TRBV4-2; j_call: TRBJ2-7; cdr3_nt: TGTGCCAGCAGCCAAGATAGGGACGAGCAGTACTTC; cdr3_aa: CASSQDRDEQYF
d_call: TRBD1; clone_size: NA; v_call: TRBV5-4; j_call: TRBJ2-7; cdr3_nt: TGTGCCAGCAGCAAGGGACAGGGATTATCAACCTACGAGCAGTACTTC; cdr3_aa: CASSKGQGLSTYEQYF
d_call: NA; clone_size: NA; v_call: TRBV5-1; j_call: TRBJ2-3; cdr3_nt: TGCGCCAGCAGCTCATCAGGAGATAGCACAGATACGCAGTATTTT; cdr3_aa: CASSSSGDSTDTQYF
d_call: NA; clone_size: NA; v_call: TRBV2; j_call: TRBJ2-5; cdr3_nt: TGTGCCAGCAAGGAGAGACAGGTGCAAGAGACCCAGTACTTC; cdr3_aa: CASKERQVQETQYF
d_call: NA; clone_size: NA; v_call: TRBV25-1; j_call: TRBJ2-1; cdr3_nt: TGTGCCAGCACTCCTTCAGGGTGGTCATACAATGAGCAGTTCTTC; cdr3_aa: CASTPSGWSYNEQFF
d_call: TRBD2; clone_size: NA; v_call: TRBV18; j_call: TRBJ2-5; cdr3_nt: TGTGCCAGCTCCCGACTAGCACTACAAGAGACCCAGTACTTC; cdr3_aa: CASSRLALQETQYF
d_call: NA; clone_size: NA; v_call: TRBV27; j_call: TRBJ2-1; cdr3_nt: TGTGCCAGCAGTAACCGTAGGATTTACGATGAGCAGTTCTTC; cdr3_aa: CASSNRRIYDEQFF